This entry concerns a single TCR beta chain. Its antigen is not identified. Here immunoSEQ multiplex PCR was the method, and the copy in TCRdb shows in-frame clones only, minus some. The top ten clones hold 2.2% of a sample with tens of thousands of clones, over 75% of them seen once. These data originate in a study of lymphopenia after photon versus proton radiotherapy. General study points: Authors raise, but do not show, better survival with proton therapy.

The CDR3 has 17 residues. V lost 0 bases and J 6 bases, leaving 19 bases between the germline ends. Germline assignment: CDR1 LGHNT and CDR2 FRNRAP. The sequences come from peripheral blood, collected from a patient treated with photon-based radiotherapy. The sequence was collected from a man aged 40-49 years with gastric cancer. The genes are TRBV12-5 and TRBJ2-3; weak D call: TRBD2 (6 bases). CDR3 DNA: TGTGCTAGTGGTTTGGTAGTTGGGGGGTCCCGTTTGGATACGCAGTATTTT. As protein: CASGLVVGGSRLDTQYF.